These 6 T cell receptor beta chains share one sample of origin, sequenced in a study of T-cell memory formation after mild COVID-19. One entry per CDR3 protein, called by TCRdb with MiXCR from the 5' RACE reads. The sample includes hundreds of thousands of distinct CDR3 sequences, under 20% of them seen just once. Material: PBMCs or a T cell subset sorted from them (not recorded which). The receptors were gathered from a man aged 18 to 30 who had mild COVID-19 (a few samples of this study predate the infection). Cell type and time point are not known.

The chain has TRBV24-1 and TRBJ2-3; D is ambiguous. The germline V and J ends were trimmed by 7 bases and 1 base, with 14 bases remaining between them. Germline CDR1 and CDR2: KGHDR and SFDVKD. This CDR3 is 15 amino acids long. This CDR3 reads CATRSSNSGTDTQYF. The CDR3 nucleotides read TGTGCCACCAGAAGTAGTAATTCAGGCACAGATACGCAGTATTTT.

This clonotype was picked up a small number of times. This chain uses TRBV21-1 with TRBJ2-7; no check of the table's D call, TRBD2, against the DNA was made. TRBV21-1 is a known pseudogene. This CDR3 has 16 amino acids. Written as DNA, the CDR3 is TGTGCCAGCAAACTCTACCGGGTCGATACCTCCTACGAGCAGTACGTC. Translated: CASKLYRVDTSYEQYV.

The chain combines TRBV7-4 with TRBJ1-2; no definite D call. This CDR3 is 10 amino acids long. Germline assignment: CDR1 SGHVT and CDR2 SQSDAQ. Trimming removed 3 bases at V and 6 bases at J, with 2 bases between. The CDR3 coding sequence is TGTGCCAGCAGCTTCAATGGCTACACCTTC. It yields the protein CASSFNGYTF.

This chain joins TRBV6-5 and TRBJ1-6; TRBD1 might be the D (5 bases). V lost 0 bases, J lost 8 bases, and 11 bases lay in between. Germline V gene lookup returns CDR1 MNHEY and CDR2 SVGAGI. CDR3 length: 15 residues. This chain's CDR3 is CASSYSPGWHSPLHF. CDR3 nucleotides: TGTGCCAGCAGTTACTCTCCAGGGTGGCATTCACCCCTCCACTTT.

V usage is TRBV20-1 and J usage is TRBJ2-7; possible D gene TRBD2, 5 bases. V lost 0 bases to trimming and J lost 3 bases, with 9 bases between them. From germline, CDR1 is DFQATT and CDR2 SNEGSKA (reference sequence). CDR3 length: 13 residues. The CDR3, as DNA: TGCAGTGCTAGAGATGGCGGACTCTACGAGCAGTACTTC. It specifies CSARDGGLYEQYF.

This chain links TRBV6-5 with TRBJ2-7; D gene ambiguous. The CDR3 has 13 residues. Germline V gene data show CDR1 as MNHEY and CDR2 as SVGAGI. Trimming took 0 bases from V and 3 from J, leaving 6 bases between them. The CDR3 loop is CASSYSSYYEQYF. The CDR3, as DNA: TGTGCCAGCAGTTACTCGAGTTACTACGAGCAGTACTTC.